Below are 30 T cell receptor beta chains sequenced from a single sample in a study of spatial heterogeneity in lung cancer. Their antigen targets remain unknown. MiXCR, applied by TCRdb to the 5' RACE reads, yields one record per CDR3 protein. The table records some 9,800 distinct CDR3 sequences, around 51% of them present only once. Time point described: sample taken at primary tumor resection. Overall study results and limits: Tumor mutation count correlated with how many alpha and beta TCRs expanded intratumorally.

The source material was lung tumor tissue, sampled at surgery. All receptors come from a female donor with early-stage non-small cell lung cancer.

The chain links TRBV12-3 or TRBV12-4 to TRBJ1-1; possible D gene TRBD1, 5 bases. The germline V and J ends were trimmed by 6 bases and 5 bases, with 10 bases remaining between them. The length of the CDR3 is 12 residues. The DNA of the CDR3 is TGTGCCAGCAGAGGGGCTGGGACTGAAGCTTTCTTT. This codes for CASRGAGTEAFF.

J is TRBJ2-5 and V is TRBV27, with D tentatively TRBD2 (6 bases). The V end lost 6 bases, the J end lost 2 bases, and 10 bases lay between the germline ends. The V gene's germline CDR1 is MNHEY and CDR2 SMNVEV (reference sequence). The CDR3 has 13 residues. The CDR3 nucleotides are TGTGCCAGCAGGCGGGGAAGGCAAGAGACCCAGTACTTC. Amino acid sequence: CASRRGRQETQYF.

The chain uses TRBV5-1 and TRBJ1-6; D gene unclear. This CDR3 contains 15 residues. V lost 7 bases and J lost 5, with 16 bases in between. Germline assignment: CDR1 SGHRS and CDR2 YFSETQ. DNA for the CDR3: TGCGCCAGCTCTCCGCGGGGAGTGGATAATTCACCCCTCCACTTT. This codes for CASSPRGVDNSPLHF. Using reference TRBV5-1 and TRBJ1-6 for the parts outside the CDR3, the full variable domain is KAGVTQTPRYLIKTRGQQVTLSCSPISGHRSVSWYQQTPGQGLQFLFEYFSETQRNKGNFPGRFSGRQFSNSRSEMNVSTLELGDSALYLCASSPRGVDNSPLHFGNGTRLTVT.

The V gene is TRBV20-1, the J gene TRBJ1-1, with 7 bases aligning to TRBD1. This CDR3 has 14 amino acids. Germline CDR1 is DFQATT and CDR2 is SNEGSKA (reference sequence). V shed 8 bases and J 3 bases; nucleotides not matched to a gene: 12. The CDR3 nucleotides are TGCAGTCCTCGAGACAGGGTTCGGCACACTGAAGCTTTCTTT. It translates to CSPRDRVRHTEAFF.

The rearrangement joins TRBV11-2 to TRBJ1-2; no clear D. Germline values: CDR1 SGHAT, CDR2 FQNNGV. The CDR3 runs to 13 residues. The V end was cut by 2 bases, the J end by 4 bases, with 8 bases between. The CDR3 spells CASSLSYSYGYTF. The CDR3 region has the DNA TGTGCCAGCAGCTTAAGTTACAGCTATGGCTACACCTTC.

In this sample, this clonotype turned up a few times. The chain employs TRBV28 and TRBJ1-1; D uncertain. Looked up from germline, CDR1 is MDHEN and CDR2 is SYDVKM. The CDR3 is 11 residues long. The V end was cut by 6 bases, the J end by 7 bases, with 9 bases between. The CDR3 reads CASRDYSEAFF. The CDR3 DNA sequence: TGTGCCAGCAGAGACTACAGTGAAGCTTTCTTT.

This CDR3 reads CASSPGTSGRSYEQYF. CDR3 coding DNA: TGTGCCAGCAGCCCTGGGACTAGCGGGAGGTCCTACGAGCAGTACTTC. The chain is built from TRBV3-1 and TRBJ2-7; TRBD2 aligns across 15 bases. This CDR3 region has 16 residues. V was clipped by 4 bases and J by 1 base; unmatched bases: 2. CDR1 and CDR2 from the germline V gene are LGHDT and YNNKEL (reference sequence).

The chain carries TRBV28 and TRBJ1-5; D may be TRBD1 (6 bases). Germline loops: CDR1 MDHEN, CDR2 SYDVKM. V dropped 2 bases and J dropped 15 bases, with 20 bases sitting between them. CDR3 length: 14 residues. The CDR3, as DNA: TGTGCCAGCAGTTTAGGACCCAACAGGGCCGAGGGGCATTTT. Translation: CASSLGPNRAEGHF.

V usage is TRBV14 and J usage is TRBJ1-6; a weak D match, TRBD1 (5 bases). CDR1 SGHDN and CDR2 FVKESK come from the germline V gene. This CDR3 comprises 15 residues. V was clipped by 1 base and J by 7 bases, with 11 bases between them. In nucleotides, the CDR3 is TGTGCCAGCAGCCAAGTCGGAGGGGAAAATTCACCCCTCCACTTT. It encodes CASSQVGGENSPLHF.

V is TRBV20-1 and J is TRBJ2-7; TRBD1 matches at 7 bases. Germline CDR1 and CDR2: DFQATT and SNEGSKA (reference sequence). V lost 5 bases to trimming and J lost 5 bases; unmatched junction nucleotides: 12. The CDR3 sequence is 14 residues long. CDR3 residues: CSAGLDRAENEQYF. CDR3 coding DNA: TGCAGTGCTGGACTCGACAGGGCGGAGAACGAGCAGTACTTC.

The chain carries TRBV20-1 and TRBJ2-3, with a weak D call TRBD1 (6 bases). The CDR3 consists of 11 residues. The V end was cut by 3 bases, the J end by 11 bases, with 12 bases between. Germline CDR1 reads DFQATT; CDR2 reads SNEGSKA (reference sequence). This CDR3 is CSASYQGKQYF. CDR3 in DNA: TGCAGTGCTAGCTACCAGGGGAAGCAGTATTTT.

V and J are TRBV20-1 and TRBJ2-7, with a weak D call TRBD2 (6 bases). V was shortened by 3 bases and J by 0 bases, with 15 bases between the two germline ends. This CDR3 has 15 amino acids. Germline-derived CDR1 and CDR2 are DFQATT and SNEGSKA (reference sequence). In DNA, the CDR3 is TGCAGTGCTAGGGATCCCGGGACTTCCTCCTACGAGCAGTACTTC. It translates to CSARDPGTSSYEQYF.

This chain links TRBV9 with TRBJ2-1; TRBD2 aligns across 13 bases. Germline CDR1 SGDLS, CDR2 YYNGEE. The CDR3 is 16 residues long. V was clipped by 0 bases and J by 7 bases; unmatched bases: 4. The CDR3, as DNA: TGTGCCAGCAGCGTAGGACTAGCGGGGGGCTTAAATGAGCAGTTCTTC. Protein: CASSVGLAGGLNEQFF.

The chain links TRBV3-1 to TRBJ2-3, with D perhaps TRBD2 (6 bases). Germline CDR1 reads LGHDT; CDR2 reads YNNKEL (reference sequence). The length of the CDR3 is 13 residues. V shed 8 bases and J shed 5 bases, with 14 bases lying between them. In DNA, the CDR3 is TGTGCCAGCCGGCGACTAGTGGAAGATACGCAGTATTTT. It codes for CASRRLVEDTQYF.

The chain links TRBV11-2 to TRBJ1-4; D is unclear. The V end lost 5 bases, the J end lost 7 bases, and 17 bases lay between the germline ends. The CDR3 length is 15 residues. Germline V gives CDR1 SGHAT, CDR2 FQNNGV. In nucleotides, the CDR3 is TGTGCCAGCAGCCAGACGAGGGCGGGTGGTGAAAAACTGTTTTTT. Translating gives CASSQTRAGGEKLFF.

The chain recombines TRBV19 with TRBJ2-3, with 7 bases aligning to TRBD2. V gave up 7 bases and J gave up 1 base; unmatched junction bases: 5. Germline V lookup: CDR1 LNHDA, CDR2 SQIVND (reference sequence). CDR3 length: 14 amino acids. The CDR3 here is CASKMAGGTDTQYF. CDR3 in DNA: TGTGCCAGTAAAATGGCGGGGGGCACAGATACGCAGTATTTT. Based on the CDR3 plus reference TRBV19 and TRBJ2-3, the full variable domain is DGGITQSPKYLFRKEGQNVTLSCEQNLNHDAMYWYRQDPGQGLRLIYYSQIVNDFQKGDIAEGYSVSREKKESFPLTVTSAQKNPTAFYLCASKMAGGTDTQYFGPGTRLTVL.

This clonotype qualifies as medium-sized. The V and J genes are TRBV12-3 or TRBV12-4 and TRBJ2-7; maybe TRBD2 (6 bases). CDR3 size: 15 residues. The V gene lost 5 bases and the J gene lost 7 bases, with 21 bases spanning the gap. DNA of the CDR3: TGTGCCAGCAGTCTTAGCGGAAGCCACCGTGGGGAGCAGTACTTC. Its translation: CASSLSGSHRGEQYF.

The chain recombines TRBV20-1 with TRBJ1-1; no clear D gene. Germline V lookup: CDR1 DFQATT, CDR2 SNEGSKA (reference sequence). V lost 0 bases and J lost 2, with 16 bases in between. The CDR3 loop spans 16 amino acids. The CDR3 region is CSARDWESKHNTEAFF. DNA of the CDR3: TGCAGTGCTAGAGATTGGGAAAGTAAGCATAACACTGAAGCTTTCTTT.

This clonotype was observed a handful of times. V usage is TRBV12-3 or TRBV12-4 and J usage is TRBJ1-6, with a tentative D call TRBD1 (5 bases). Trimming removed 5 bases from V and 14 bases from J, with 16 bases in between. The CDR3 is 13 residues long. The CDR3 sequence is CASSPTGGRALHF. CDR3 nucleotide sequence: TGTGCCAGCAGTCCGACGGGGGGTCGGGCCCTCCACTTT.

V is TRBV20-1 and J is TRBJ2-1, with unresolved D. Germline-derived CDR1 and CDR2 are DFQATT and SNEGSKA (reference sequence). This CDR3 comprises 13 residues. V lost 3 bases, J lost 4 bases, and 10 bases lay in between. CDR3 sequence (DNA): TGCAGTGCTAGTAGGGCAGGATACAATGAGCAGTTCTTC. Residues: CSASRAGYNEQFF.

This rearrangement joins TRBV11-2 to TRBJ1-6; D gene uncertain. Germline assignment: CDR1 SGHAT and CDR2 FQNNGV. The CDR3 length is 14 residues. The ends were cut back, 5 bases at V and 7 bases at J, with 12 bases in the middle. The DNA for the CDR3 is TGTGCCAGCAGCCGGGATCTGAAGAATTCACCCCTCCACTTT. Its protein product is CASSRDLKNSPLHF.

This chain's CDR3 is CASSLDGVAGKNIQYF. In DNA, the CDR3 is TGTGCCAGCAGTTTAGACGGTGTAGCGGGGAAAAACATTCAGTACTTC. The genes are TRBV12-3 or TRBV12-4 and TRBJ2-4, with TRBD2 matching over 8 bases. The CDR3 runs 16 residues. V was clipped by 1 base and J by 4 bases; unmatched bases: 6.

The V gene is TRBV12-3 or TRBV12-4, the J gene TRBJ2-7; D remains ambiguous. Between the trimmed V and J ends, which lost 3 bases and 7 bases, there was a span of 13 bases. The CDR3 totals 13 residues. The chain's CDR3 is CASSFKVVNEQYF. As DNA, the CDR3 is TGTGCCAGCAGTTTCAAAGTGGTCAATGAGCAGTACTTC.

About this clonotype itself: A much larger clone differs from this one at a single base, so this may be a read error. No conserved phenylalanine or tryptophan ends this CDR3, so it is likely a read error. The chain has TRBV20-1 and TRBJ1-2, with D uncertain. CDR1 and CDR2 from the germline V gene are DFQATT and SNEGSKA (reference sequence). The CDR3 has 12 residues. V was pared by 6 bases and J by 8 bases, with 16 bases between. CDR3 DNA sequence: TGCAGTGCCCCTTTACAATGGTGGGGCTACACCATC. The encoded protein is CSAPLQWWGYTI.

This clonotype has more than one count but fewer than ten. The chain has TRBV5-1 and TRBJ2-3; 10 positions agree with TRBD2. The CDR3 covers 16 residues. J lost 1 base, V lost 0 bases, and 2 bases had no gene match. Germline CDR1 SGHRS, CDR2 YFSETQ. CDR3 sequence reads: CASSLDGTSGTDTQYF. In DNA, the CDR3 is TGCGCCAGCAGCTTGGACGGGACTAGCGGCACAGATACGCAGTATTTT.

This clonotype was seen a few times. The rearrangement joins TRBV6-1 to TRBJ1-5, with a possible D match to TRBD1 (5 bases). The CDR3 is 15 amino acids. Germline V gene sequence: CDR1 MNHNS, CDR2 SASEGT. V lost 3 bases to trimming and J lost 7 bases, with 16 bases between them. CDR3 sequence (DNA): TGTGCCAGCAGTGACCGACAAGGGGAGGTACAGCCCCAGCATTTT. It translates to CASSDRQGEVQPQHF.

In this sample, this clonotype turned up once. The genes are TRBV12-3 or TRBV12-4 and TRBJ1-5; 9 bases agree with TRBD1. This CDR3 contains 15 residues. Trimming at V came to 3 bases and at J to 6 bases, leaving 6 bases not matched to a gene. The chain's CDR3 is CASSFSPGQGQPQHF. The CDR3 DNA sequence: TGTGCCAGCAGTTTCTCACCGGGACAGGGTCAGCCCCAGCATTTT.

The rearrangement links TRBV6-6 to TRBJ1-5; perhaps TRBD1 as D (6 bases). Germline CDR1 reads MNHNY; CDR2 reads SVGAGI (reference sequence). The CDR3 runs to 16 residues. The V and J ends lost 5 bases and 0 bases respectively, with 14 bases between them. The CDR3 nucleotides are TGTGCCAGCAGTCCGAGCAAACAGGGTAGCAATCAGCCCCAGCATTTT. Translation: CASSPSKQGSNQPQHF.

V gene TRBV19 combines with J gene TRBJ1-5; D may be TRBD1 (6 bases). V was pared by 6 bases and J by 4 bases, with 16 bases between. Germline CDR1 LNHDA, CDR2 SQIVND (reference sequence). The CDR3 is 15 amino acids. In nucleotides, the CDR3 is TGTGCCAGTAGCGGGGGCCAGGGTGGAAATCAGCCCCAGCATTTT. Translated: CASSGGQGGNQPQHF.

The chain recombines TRBV7-9 with TRBJ2-5; D is uncertain. The V end lost 5 bases, the J end lost 5 bases, and 6 bases lay between the germline ends. Germline CDR1 reads SEHNR; CDR2 reads FQNEAQ (reference sequence). The length of the CDR3 is 11 residues. Written as DNA, the CDR3 is TGTGCCAGCAGCGGCGGCGAGACCCAGTACTTC. Encoded protein: CASSGGETQYF.